One and the same sample provided the 23 T cell receptor beta chains below, sequenced in a study of control samples from healthy donors and cancer patients. Clones were sequenced by immunoSEQ multiplex PCR, and TCRdb holds only the in-frame ones, with some missing. This table has approximately 89,000 clones, about 83% appearing once. Sequenced sample: blood. These receptors were obtained from a woman aged 40 to 50 in good health.

The table lists this clone with a few counts. This chain uses TRBV6-5 with TRBJ1-5, with 7 bases matching TRBD1. Germline V CDR1 and CDR2: MNHEY, SVGAGI. After removal of 7 bases from V and 3 bases from J, the junction contained 9 bases not matched to a gene. The CDR3 loop spans 15 amino acids. CDR3 amino acids: CASTTGTETNQPQHF. CDR3 coding DNA: TGTGCCAGCACAACCGGGACAGAGACCAATCAGCCCCAGCATTTT.

In the case of this clone: One end of the junction is discordant with germline, which a read error may explain. The chain carries TRBV7-9 and TRBJ2-7; TRBD2 is a possible D gene (5 bases). The germline V gene has CDR1 SEHNR and CDR2 FQNEAQ (reference sequence). This CDR3 has 14 amino acids. DNA of the CDR3: TGTGCCAGCAGCATAGCCGTTAGAGGGAGCGAGCAGTACTTC. Translating gives CASSIAVRGSEQYF. Based on the CDR3 plus reference TRBV7-9 and TRBJ2-7, the full variable domain is DTGVSQNPRHKITKRGQNVTFRCDPISEHNRLYWYRQTLGQGPEFLTYFQNEAQLEKSRLLSDRFSAERPKGSFSTLEIQRTEQGDSAMYLCASSIAVRGSEQYFGPGTRLTVT.

This chain uses TRBV7-2 with TRBJ1-1, with no clear D. This CDR3 comprises 14 residues. Germline-derived CDR1 and CDR2 are SGHTA and FQGNSA. The germline V and J ends were trimmed by 3 bases and 0 bases, with 8 bases remaining between them. In nucleotides, the CDR3 is TGTGCCAGCAGCTTCGAGGGATTGAACACTGAAGCTTTCTTT. Amino acids: CASSFEGLNTEAFF.

The chain carries TRBV5-1 and TRBJ1-2; 10 positions match TRBD1. In germline, CDR1 is SGHRS, CDR2 YFSETQ. CDR3 size: 15 residues. The V segment lost 0 bases and the J segment 3 bases; nucleotides outside the gene matches: 2. CDR3 sequence: CASSLGGTGDYGYTF. The DNA for the CDR3 is TGCGCCAGCAGCTTGGGAGGGACAGGGGACTATGGCTACACCTTC.

The J gene is TRBJ2-1, the V gene TRBV5-6, with D possibly TRBD2 on 7 matching bases. The CDR3 sequence is 15 residues long. V gave up 2 bases and J gave up 8 bases, with 17 bases separating them. From germline, CDR1 is SGHDT and CDR2 YYEEEE. The CDR3 region is CASSFTGRGGDEQFF. The CDR3 nucleotides are TGTGCCAGCAGCTTTACAGGACGCGGGGGCGATGAGCAGTTCTTC.

This clone occurred a few times. The gene calls are TRBV19 and TRBJ1-2, with 11 bases matching TRBD1. This CDR3 has 15 amino acids. Germline loops: CDR1 LNHDA, CDR2 SQIVND (reference sequence). Unmatched junction bases numbered 6, after V lost 6 bases and J lost 3 bases. CDR3 bases: TGTGCCAGTAGAGCCGGGACAGGGGGTGACTATGGCTACACCTTC. Translated: CASRAGTGGDYGYTF.

The chain combines TRBV27 with TRBJ1-3, with a weak D call TRBD1 (6 bases). Germline assignment: CDR1 MNHEY and CDR2 SMNVEV (reference sequence). This CDR3 is 14 amino acids long. Trimming removed 5 bases at V and 4 bases at J, with 12 bases between. CDR3 bases: TGTGCCAGCAGTATGTCAAGGGGGGGAAACACCATATATTTT. Amino acid sequence: CASSMSRGGNTIYF.

The chain combines TRBV16 with TRBJ1-2, with 7 bases that match TRBD1. The CDR3 has 14 amino acids. Per germline, CDR1 KGHSY and CDR2 FQNENV. Unmatched junction bases numbered 2, after V lost 0 bases and J lost 4 bases. The CDR3 spells CASSQSRGLYGYTF. CDR3 DNA: TGTGCCAGCAGCCAATCAAGGGGGCTCTATGGCTACACCTTC.

This clone has a single count. Here the CDR3 DNA reads TGTGCCAGCAGCCGAACAGGAAAAGGGGACGGCTACACCTTC. This gives the protein CASSRTGKGDGYTF. J is TRBJ1-2 and V is TRBV4-2, with D perhaps TRBD1 (5 bases). V gave up 4 bases and J gave up 8 bases, with 17 bases separating them. The length of the CDR3 is 14 residues. CDR1 and CDR2 from the germline V gene are LGHNA and YNFKEQ.

The chain carries TRBV10-3 and TRBJ1-2, with no clear D. Germline assignment: CDR1 ENHRY and CDR2 SYGVKD. Trimming stripped 10 bases from V and 1 base from J, with 10 bases between. CDR3 length equals 12 residues. The CDR3 nucleotides are TGTGCCACCATGGACGGTAACTATGGCTACACCTTC. Protein product: CATMDGNYGYTF.

The gene calls are TRBV5-1 and TRBJ2-2; D is possibly TRBD2 (6 bases). The ends were cut back, 0 bases at V and 2 bases at J, with 8 bases in the middle. Germline loops: CDR1 SGHRS, CDR2 YFSETQ. This CDR3 has 15 residues. The chain's CDR3 is CASSLELANTGELFF. CDR3 coding DNA: TGCGCCAGCAGCTTGGAACTAGCTAACACCGGGGAGCTGTTTTTT.

This sequence joins TRBV12-3 or TRBV12-4 and TRBJ1-1, with TRBD1 matching 11 bases. The CDR3 has 13 residues. After removal of 4 bases from V and 6 bases from J, the junction contained 1 base not matched to a gene. This CDR3 is CASSSGQGAEAFF. The CDR3 DNA is TGTGCCAGCAGTTCGGGACAGGGGGCTGAAGCTTTCTTT.

This sequence joins TRBV7-9 and TRBJ2-7; 10 bases line up with TRBD1. The CDR3 length is 19 residues. Germline CDR1 reads SEHNR; CDR2 reads FQNEAQ (reference sequence). With 0 bases clipped from V and 2 bases from J, the junction kept 13 bases outside the gene matches. CDR3 in DNA: TGTGCCAGCAGCTTAGCGCACAATAGCCCCGGGACAGGGGCCTACGAGCAGTACTTC. It specifies CASSLAHNSPGTGAYEQYF. The full variable domain, in which reference TRBV7-9 and TRBJ2-7 provide the parts outside the CDR3, is DTGVSQNPRHKITKRGQNVTFRCDPISEHNRLYWYRQTLGQGPEFLTYFQNEAQLEKSRLLSDRFSAERPKGSFSTLEIQRTEQGDSAMYLCASSLAHNSPGTGAYEQYFGPGTRLTVT.

The chain uses TRBV5-6 and TRBJ1-1; D gene ambiguous. The V end was cut by 6 bases, the J end by 0 bases, with 15 bases between. The CDR3 loop spans 15 amino acids. Germline V gene sequence: CDR1 SGHDT, CDR2 YYEEEE. This CDR3 reads CASTPDSRMNTEAFF. In DNA, the CDR3 is TGTGCCAGCACCCCGGACTCCCGCATGAACACTGAAGCTTTCTTT. Supplemented by reference TRBV5-6 and TRBJ1-1, the full variable domain reads DAGVTQSPTHLIKTRGQQVTLRCSPKSGHDTVSWYQQALGQGPQFIFQYYEEEERQRGNFPDRFSGHQFPNYSSELNVNALLLGDSALYLCASTPDSRMNTEAFFGQGTRLTVV.

V and J are TRBV29-1 and TRBJ2-3; TRBD2 matches 10 bases. Germline CDR1 reads SQVTM; CDR2 reads ANQGSEA. CDR3 size: 12 residues. CDR3 sequence (DNA): TGCAGTGGAGGACTAGCGGTAGATACGCAGTATTTT. It codes for CSGGLAVDTQYF.

This chain joins TRBV19 and TRBJ1-1, with a possible D match to TRBD1 (5 bases). Trimming left V 10 bases short and J 6 bases short, with 15 bases between. This CDR3 region has 12 residues. Germline loops: CDR1 LNHDA, CDR2 SQIVND (reference sequence). The CDR3 coding sequence is TGTGCCAAAAGACGCTGGGGCCCTGAAGCTTTCTTT. Translated, it gives CAKRRWGPEAFF.

This sequence joins TRBV7-2 and TRBJ2-1; 9 nucleotides line up with TRBD1. Germline V lookup: CDR1 SGHTA, CDR2 FQGNSA. The V gene end was trimmed by 7 bases and the J gene end by 3 bases; junction bases not matched to a gene: 10. CDR3 length equals 16 residues. The chain's CDR3 is CASMTLGTGLYNEQFF. The CDR3 bases are TGTGCCAGCATGACTCTAGGGACAGGGCTCTACAATGAGCAGTTCTTC.

V gene TRBV6-2 or TRBV6-3 combines with J gene TRBJ2-1; TRBD1 aligns across 8 bases. With V trimmed by 5 bases and J by 2 bases, 5 bases remained unmatched. Germline V gene sequence: CDR1 MNHEY, CDR2 SVGEGT. CDR3 length: 15 residues. The CDR3 sequence: CASSPPGQAYNEQFF. DNA of the CDR3: TGTGCCAGCAGTCCACCGGGACAGGCCTACAATGAGCAGTTCTTC.

The chain is built from TRBV5-1 and TRBJ2-2, with D unclear. CDR1 SGHRS and CDR2 YFSETQ come from the germline V gene. V shed 2 bases and J shed 7 bases, with 9 bases lying between them. This CDR3 spans 13 amino acids. CDR3 nucleotides: TGCGCCAGCAGCTTAAGATCAGGCGGGGAGCTGTTTTTT. This sequence encodes CASSLRSGGELFF.

This clone has more than one count but fewer than ten. The CDR3 sequence: CASIPLAGGSTDTQYF. The CDR3 nucleotides are TGCGCCAGCATCCCCTTAGCGGGGGGGAGCACAGATACGCAGTATTTT. The genes are TRBV5-1 and TRBJ2-3; the match to TRBD2 covers 11 bases. CDR1 and CDR2 (germline): SGHRS, YFSETQ. The CDR3 consists of 16 residues. V was pared by 6 bases and J by 0 bases, with 6 bases of the junction left unmatched. Based on the CDR3 plus reference TRBV5-1 and TRBJ2-3, the full variable domain is KAGVTQTPRYLIKTRGQQVTLSCSPISGHRSVSWYQQTPGQGLQFLFEYFSETQRNKGNFPGRFSGRQFSNSRSEMNVSTLELGDSALYLCASIPLAGGSTDTQYFGPGTRLTVL.

The sample holds a few counts of this clone. The chain has TRBV10-3 and TRBJ1-1; D remains ambiguous. Germline CDR1 and CDR2: ENHRY and SYGVKD. The CDR3 runs to 13 residues. Trimming pared 7 bases from V and 0 bases from J, leaving 9 bases between. As DNA, the CDR3 is TGTGCCATCACCGGCGTTTTGAACACTGAAGCTTTCTTT. Amino acids: CAITGVLNTEAFF.

Notes on this clone: Distinct nucleotide sequences in the sample also encode this CDR3. The chain recombines TRBV20-1 with TRBJ2-3; D unresolved. CDR1 and CDR2 (germline): DFQATT, SNEGSKA (reference sequence). This CDR3 region has 11 residues. Between the trimmed V and J ends, which lost 2 bases and 5 bases, there was a span of 5 bases. Here the CDR3 DNA reads TGCAGTGCTAGACCGGGAGATACGCAGTATTTT. Translated: CSARPGDTQYF.

This chain connects TRBV7-2 to TRBJ1-2; no reliable D call. The CDR3 contains 12 residues. The V gene lost 0 bases and the J gene lost 10 bases, with 9 bases spanning the gap. Germline lookup yields CDR1 SGHTA and CDR2 FQGNSA. DNA of the CDR3: TGTGCCAGCAGCTTAGCTTTAATGCTCTACACCTTC. Translating gives CASSLALMLYTF.